This note documents a single T cell receptor beta chain sequence. Its antigen is unknown. The ends were cut back, 5 bases at V and 2 bases at J, with 12 bases in the middle. Germline-derived CDR1 and CDR2 are LNHDA and SQIVND (reference sequence). The CDR3 is 14 residues long. This sample was taken from a study of cytomegalovirus exposure and HLA in healthy donors. Study as a whole: The approximately 100 million unique TCR beta sequences, from approximately 170 million T cells, were found by an earlier analysis. Genotyping showed 81% of 398 donors falling in the Caucasian-associated ancestry cluster. Findings and limits, study-wide: One variant, a missense change in DCLRE1C, was linked in a later analysis to TCR beta V- and J-gene trimming.

PCR primers comprised 60 Vbeta and 13 Jbeta primers. The method was immunoSEQ multiplex PCR; TCRdb's version includes in-frame clones alone and lacks a portion of them. The table lists hundreds of thousands of clones, roughly 85% of them singletons, with 1.5% to 2% in the top ten. The sequenced material came from PBMCs. The chain couples TRBV19 to TRBJ1-1; tentative D call: TRBD1 (5 bases). The origin of this receptor is a man aged 18 to 35 in good health and CMV-seronegative. The chain's CDR3 is CASSVTGVNTEAFF. CDR3 sequence (DNA): TGTGCCAGTAGTGTGACGGGGGTTAACACTGAAGCTTTCTTT.